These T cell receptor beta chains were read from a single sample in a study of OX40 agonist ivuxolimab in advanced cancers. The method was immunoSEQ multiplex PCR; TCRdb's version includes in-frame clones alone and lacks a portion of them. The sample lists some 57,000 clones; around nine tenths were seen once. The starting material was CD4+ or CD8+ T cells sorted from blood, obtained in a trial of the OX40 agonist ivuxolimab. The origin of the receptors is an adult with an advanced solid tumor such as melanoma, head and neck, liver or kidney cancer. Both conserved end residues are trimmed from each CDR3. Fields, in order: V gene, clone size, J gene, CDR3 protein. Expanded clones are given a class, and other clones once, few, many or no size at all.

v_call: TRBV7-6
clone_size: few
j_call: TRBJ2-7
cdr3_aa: ASSLGHSGSYEQY

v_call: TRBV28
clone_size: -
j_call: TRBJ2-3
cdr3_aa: ASGTAAGGQDTQY

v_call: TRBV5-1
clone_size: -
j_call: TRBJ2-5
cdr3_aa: ASSLGHREETQY

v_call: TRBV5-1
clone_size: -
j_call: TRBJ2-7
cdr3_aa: ASSPGPRGEQY

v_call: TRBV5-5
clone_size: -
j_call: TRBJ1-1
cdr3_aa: ASSLPPGGRPEAF

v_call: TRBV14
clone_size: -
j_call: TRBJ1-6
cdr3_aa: ASSQGISPLH

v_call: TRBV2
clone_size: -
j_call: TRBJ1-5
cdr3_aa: ASSYHAIEPQH

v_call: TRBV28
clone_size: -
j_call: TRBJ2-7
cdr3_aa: ASSLTAQEQY

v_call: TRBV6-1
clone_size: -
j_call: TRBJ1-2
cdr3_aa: ASSEGGQTYGYT

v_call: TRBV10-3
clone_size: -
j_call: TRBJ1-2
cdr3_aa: AISERNYGYT

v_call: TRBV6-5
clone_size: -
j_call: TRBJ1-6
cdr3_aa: ASSFDSGQGGSPLH

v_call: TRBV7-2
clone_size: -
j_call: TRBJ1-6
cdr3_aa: ASSKDRDRVLPLH

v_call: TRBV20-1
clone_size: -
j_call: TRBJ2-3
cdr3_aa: SASQGDTQY

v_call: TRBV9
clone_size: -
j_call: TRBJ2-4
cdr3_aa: ASSVDGAGGGTKNIQY

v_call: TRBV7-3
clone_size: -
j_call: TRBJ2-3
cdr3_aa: ASSFSGTGGDTQY

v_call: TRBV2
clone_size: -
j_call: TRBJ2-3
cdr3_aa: ASSAVRDTQY

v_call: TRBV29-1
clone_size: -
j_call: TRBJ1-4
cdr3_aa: SGRQGDEKLF

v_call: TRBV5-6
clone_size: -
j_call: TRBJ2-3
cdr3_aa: ASSRGLASSADTQY

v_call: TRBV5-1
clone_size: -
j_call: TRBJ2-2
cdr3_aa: ASSHRTGDTGELF

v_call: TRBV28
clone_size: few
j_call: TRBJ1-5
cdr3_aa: ASRTPGLQPQH

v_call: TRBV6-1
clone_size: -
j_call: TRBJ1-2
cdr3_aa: ASRPGTGGYGYT

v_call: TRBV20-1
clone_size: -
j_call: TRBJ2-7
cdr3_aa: SASGLYEQY

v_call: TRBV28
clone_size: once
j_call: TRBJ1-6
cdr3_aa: ASSLSQSRSPLH

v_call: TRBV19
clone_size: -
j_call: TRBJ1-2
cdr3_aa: ASSIADRGLNGYT

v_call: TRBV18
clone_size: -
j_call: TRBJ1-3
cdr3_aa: ASSPLTDGNTIY

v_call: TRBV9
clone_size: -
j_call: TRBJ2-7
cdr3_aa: ASSVGPGQGYEQY

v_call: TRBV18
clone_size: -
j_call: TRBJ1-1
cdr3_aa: ASSPLGAGRQGTEAF